These 27 T cell receptor beta chains were all obtained from the same sample, sequenced in a study of T cells in Graves' hyperthyroidism and ophthalmopathy. The TCR beta CDR3 regions underwent amplification using RNA transcripts as the source. When the TCR CDR3 underwent first-round RT-PCR, the HTBI primer set was used. TCRdb used MiXCR to reprocess the multiplex PCR reads, holding one entry per CDR3 protein. The sample has about 400,000 distinct CDR3 sequences; 15% to 17% are singletons. The sequencing input was blood. These receptors all stem from a woman between 18 and 30 years old with Graves' hyperthyroidism.

This clonotype was seen ten or more times. The chain joins TRBV11-2 to TRBJ2-4; D remains unclear. The V gene's germline CDR1 is SGHAT and CDR2 FQNNGV. The CDR3 runs to 17 residues. The V end lost 2 bases, the J end lost 0 bases, and 14 bases lay between the germline ends. The CDR3 loop is CASSLSGPRTAKNIQYF. CDR3 DNA sequence: TGTGCCAGCAGCTTATCCGGGCCTCGGACAGCCAAAAACATTCAGTACTTC. The entire variable domain, with the rest obtained from reference TRBV11-2 and TRBJ2-4, is as follows: EAGVAQSPRYKIIEKRQSVAFWCNPISGHATLYWYQQILGQGPKLLIQFQNNGVVDDSQLPKDRFSAERLKGVDSTLKIQPAKLEDSAVYLCASSLSGPRTAKNIQYFGAGTRLSVL.

Only a few counts were recorded for this clonotype. The V and J genes are TRBV6-1 and TRBJ2-1; 7 bases align to TRBD1. The CDR3 runs 12 residues. Germline V lookup: CDR1 MNHNS, CDR2 SASEGT. V shed 8 bases, J shed 3 bases, and the junction held 1 base outside the gene matches. CDR3 region: CASGDSYNEQFF. In DNA, the CDR3 is TGTGCCAGCGGGGACAGCTACAATGAGCAGTTCTTC.

V and J are TRBV20-1 and TRBJ2-1; 9 positions match TRBD2. V gave up 3 bases and J gave up 2 bases; unmatched junction bases: 5. Germline assignment: CDR1 DFQATT and CDR2 SNEGSKA (reference sequence). This CDR3 comprises 15 residues. CDR3 region: CSASPIAGAYNEQFF. CDR3 in DNA: TGCAGTGCTAGTCCCATAGCGGGAGCCTACAATGAGCAGTTCTTC.

This rearrangement joins TRBV6-1 to TRBJ1-1; D call uncertain. The germline CDR1 and CDR2 sequences are MNHNS and SASEGT. The CDR3 is made up of 14 amino acids. V lost 6 bases, J lost 0 bases, and 11 bases lay in between. The DNA of the CDR3 is TGTGCCAGCAGCATCTCACCGATGAACACTGAAGCTTTCTTT. It encodes CASSISPMNTEAFF.

This clonotype has a count of ten or more. This chain uses TRBV28 with TRBJ2-1; 9 nucleotides align to TRBD2. CDR3 length equals 15 residues. The V and J ends lost 3 bases and 7 bases, in that order; junction bases with no gene match: 7. CDR1 is MDHEN and CDR2 is SYDVKM in the germline V gene. CDR3 protein: CASSFGGRAWNEQFF. The CDR3 DNA is TGTGCCAGCAGTTTCGGCGGGAGGGCCTGGAATGAGCAGTTCTTC. The variable domain in full, with the rest retrieved from reference TRBV28 and TRBJ2-1, is DVKVTQSSRYLVKRTGEKVFLECVQDMDHENMFWYRQDPGLGLRLIYFSYDVKMKEKGDIPEGYSVSREKKERFSLILESASTNQTSMYLCASSFGGRAWNEQFFGPGTRLTVL.

V usage is TRBV19 and J usage is TRBJ1-2; D perhaps matches TRBD1 (6 bases). Germline CDR1 LNHDA, CDR2 SQIVND (reference sequence). CDR3 length: 13 residues. The V end lost 5 bases, the J end lost 5 bases, and 12 bases lay between the germline ends. The CDR3 spells CASSFGGAYGYTF. CDR3 sequence (DNA): TGTGCCAGTAGTTTCGGGGGCGCTTATGGCTACACCTTC.

This clonotype came up a few times. J is TRBJ2-7 and V is TRBV4-1; D uncertain. The CDR3 has 13 residues. The germline V gene encodes CDR1 MGHRA and CDR2 YSYEKL. V was trimmed by 1 base and J by 0 bases, leaving 4 bases between them. The CDR3 protein is CASSQGSSYEQYF. DNA for the CDR3: TGCGCCAGCAGCCAAGGCTCCTCCTACGAGCAGTACTTC.

There are a few counts of this clonotype. This sequence joins TRBV14 and TRBJ2-3; D perhaps matches TRBD1 (5 bases). This CDR3 is 17 amino acids long. The V end was cut by 0 bases, the J end by 2 bases, with 15 bases between. Germline V gene data show CDR1 as SGHDN and CDR2 as FVKESK. The CDR3 spells CASSQDLTGTYTDTQYF. The CDR3 DNA reads TGTGCCAGCAGCCAAGATCTCACAGGAACTTACACAGATACGCAGTATTTT.

This clonotype was observed many times. CDR3: CASSPLPSGSSYEQYF. CDR3 nucleotide sequence: TGTGCCAGCTCACCACTTCCGAGCGGGAGCTCCTACGAGCAGTACTTC. The V and J genes are TRBV18 and TRBJ2-7, with 8 bases fitting TRBD2. Germline V gene sequence: CDR1 KGHSH, CDR2 LQKENI. V was clipped by 1 base and J by 0 bases; unmatched bases: 5. This CDR3 has 16 amino acids. Supplemented by reference TRBV18 and TRBJ2-7, the full variable domain reads NAGVMQNPRHLVRRRGQEARLRCSPMKGHSHVYWYRQLPEEGLKFMVYLQKENIIDESGMPKERFSAEFPKEGPSILRIQQVVRGDSAAYFCASSPLPSGSSYEQYFGPGTRLTVT.

This clonotype was recorded at least ten times. The chain is built from TRBV29-1 and TRBJ1-1; a weak D match, TRBD1 (5 bases). The CDR3 is 12 amino acids. In germline, CDR1 is SQVTM, CDR2 ANQGSEA. Trimming left V 2 bases short and J 4 bases short, with 8 bases between. In nucleotides, the CDR3 is TGCAGCGTTGAATCAGGGCGCACTGAAGCTTTCTTT. Protein: CSVESGRTEAFF.

There are a few counts of this clonotype. This rearrangement joins TRBV6-1 to TRBJ2-1; D may be TRBD2 (6 bases). Germline V lookup: CDR1 MNHNS, CDR2 SASEGT. V dropped 7 bases and J dropped 0 bases, with 13 bases sitting between them. CDR3 length: 15 amino acids. The CDR3: CASTPPGLSYNEQFF. Here the CDR3 DNA reads TGTGCCAGCACCCCGCCGGGACTCTCCTACAATGAGCAGTTCTTC.

This chain links TRBV28 with TRBJ1-1; D ambiguous. Germline V gene sequence: CDR1 MDHEN, CDR2 SYDVKM. The V and J ends lost 3 bases and 4 bases respectively, with 9 bases between them. The CDR3 sequence is 13 residues long. Here the CDR3 reads CASSFWVGTEAFF. For the CDR3, the DNA is TGTGCCAGCAGTTTCTGGGTGGGCACTGAAGCTTTCTTT. Using reference TRBV28 and TRBJ1-1 for the parts outside the CDR3, the full variable domain is DVKVTQSSRYLVKRTGEKVFLECVQDMDHENMFWYRQDPGLGLRLIYFSYDVKMKEKGDIPEGYSVSREKKERFSLILESASTNQTSMYLCASSFWVGTEAFFGQGTRLTVV.

This clonotype appeared many times. The chain recombines TRBV3-1 with TRBJ2-1, with no clear D. The V end was cut by 3 bases, the J end by 11 bases, with 14 bases between. The CDR3 covers 13 residues. Per the germline V gene, CDR1 is LGHDT and CDR2 is YNNKEL (reference sequence). The CDR3 here is CASSHVDSTQQFF. The CDR3 region has the DNA TGTGCCAGCAGCCATGTTGACTCAACTCAGCAGTTCTTC.

This clonotype was seen at least ten times. CDR3 nucleotides: TGTGCCAGCAGGAGGACCGGGGTCGACGAGCAGTACTTC. Translating gives CASRRTGVDEQYF. The genes are TRBV7-2 and TRBJ2-7; the D gene is possibly TRBD2 (5 bases). This CDR3 comprises 13 residues. In germline, CDR1 is SGHTA, CDR2 FQGNSA. The V and J ends lost 6 bases and 5 bases respectively, with 14 bases between them.

The sample holds many counts of this clonotype. The gene calls are TRBV11-2 and TRBJ1-3, with D possibly TRBD1 on 5 matching bases. Germline assignment: CDR1 SGHAT and CDR2 FQNNGV. V lost 5 bases to trimming and J lost 3 bases, with 11 bases between them. This CDR3 region has 14 residues. The CDR3, as DNA: TGTGCCAGCAGCCCCGGGGGGAATGGAAACACCATATATTTT. It translates to CASSPGGNGNTIYF.

This clonotype was seen repeatedly, ten times or more. V is TRBV20-1 and J is TRBJ2-5, with D tentatively TRBD2 (6 bases). V lost 5 bases and J 4 bases, leaving 14 bases between the germline ends. Germline assignment: CDR1 DFQATT and CDR2 SNEGSKA (reference sequence). CDR3 size: 13 residues. The CDR3 reads CSAPPLARETQYF. The CDR3 coding sequence is TGCAGTGCTCCGCCTCTAGCGCGAGAGACCCAGTACTTC.

This clonotype was found many times. The chain combines TRBV7-2 with TRBJ2-5, with 13 bases fitting TRBD2. CDR3 length equals 16 residues. In germline, CDR1 is SGHTA, CDR2 FQGNSA. V was pared by 4 bases and J by 5 bases, with 7 bases of the junction left unmatched. The CDR3 loop is CASSSRTSGGGETQYF. In DNA, the CDR3 is TGTGCCAGCAGCTCAAGGACTAGCGGGGGAGGGGAGACCCAGTACTTC.

CDR3 in DNA: TGTGCCAGCACTGTAATCCCGGACAGAAGAACCTCTGGGGCCAACGTCCTGACTTTC. Encoded protein: CASTVIPDRRTSGANVLTF. This chain connects TRBV12-3 or TRBV12-4 to TRBJ2-6; perhaps TRBD1 as D (6 bases). Between the trimmed V and J ends, which lost 7 bases and 0 bases, there was a span of 22 bases. This CDR3 has 19 amino acids.

This clonotype has a count of ten or more. The genes are TRBV3-1 and TRBJ2-3, with D unresolved. The V end lost 4 bases, the J end lost 1 base, and 9 bases lay between the germline ends. CDR1 is LGHDT, CDR2 YNNKEL, per germline (reference sequence). The CDR3 is 14 amino acids. CDR3 region: CASSPRSGTDTQYF. The CDR3 DNA is TGTGCCAGCAGCCCCCGGAGCGGCACAGATACGCAGTATTTT.

This clonotype occurred many times. The J gene is TRBJ2-7, the V gene TRBV5-6; 8 bases agree with TRBD1. V lost 0 bases to trimming and J lost 3 bases; unmatched junction nucleotides: 5. The CDR3 has 15 amino acids. CDR1 and CDR2 (germline): SGHDT, YYEEEE. The CDR3: CASSLGPGQDYEQYF. The DNA for the CDR3 is TGTGCCAGCAGCTTGGGTCCGGGACAGGACTACGAGCAGTACTTC. Filled out from reference TRBV5-6 and TRBJ2-7, the complete variable domain reads DAGVTQSPTHLIKTRGQQVTLRCSPKSGHDTVSWYQQALGQGPQFIFQYYEEEERQRGNFPDRFSGHQFPNYSSELNVNALLLGDSALYLCASSLGPGQDYEQYFGPGTRLTVT.

In regard to this clonotype: Being one base from a much bigger clone, this may be a read error. CDR3 sequence: CASSPGQTALTLHF. CDR3 nucleotides: TGTGCCAGCAGCCCCGGCCAGACAGCTCTCACCCTCCACTTT. The gene calls are TRBV7-8 and TRBJ1-6, with D possibly TRBD1 on 5 matching bases. The CDR3 has 14 residues. Looked up from germline, CDR1 is SGHVS and CDR2 is FQNEAQ. Trimming removed 5 bases at V and 14 bases at J, with 19 bases between.

The table lists this clonotype with a few counts. This chain joins TRBV20-1 and TRBJ1-6; weak D call: TRBD1 (5 bases). CDR3 length: 16 amino acids. The germline CDR1 and CDR2 sequences are DFQATT and SNEGSKA (reference sequence). V was shortened by 2 bases and J by 8 bases, with 19 bases between the two germline ends. CDR3 amino acids: CSARYRDSFRDSPLHF. CDR3 nucleotides: TGCAGTGCTAGATACCGGGACTCCTTCAGGGATTCACCCCTCCACTTT.

This clonotype was seen at least ten times. The J gene is TRBJ2-3, the V gene TRBV7-3; tentative D call: TRBD2 (5 bases). V was shortened by 5 bases and J by 1 base, with 10 bases between the two germline ends. The CDR3 loop spans 14 amino acids. The V gene's germline CDR1 is SGHTA and CDR2 FQGTGA. The CDR3 coding sequence is TGTGCCAGCAGCCGTTGGACTCGCACAGATACGCAGTATTTT. Translated, it gives CASSRWTRTDTQYF.

This clonotype was detected ten times or more. The V and J genes are TRBV11-2 and TRBJ2-2; 11 nucleotides agree with TRBD2. V shed 4 bases and J 6 bases; nucleotides not matched to a gene: 16. This CDR3 is 19 amino acids long. The germline V gene has CDR1 SGHAT and CDR2 FQNNGV. The CDR3 sequence: CASSYALGLAGGIAGELFF. The CDR3 nucleotides read TGTGCCAGCAGCTATGCGTTGGGGCTAGCGGGGGGAATAGCCGGGGAGCTGTTTTTT.

This clonotype was observed at least ten times. The rearrangement uses TRBV20-1 and TRBJ2-1, with D possibly matching TRBD1 (6 bases). The germline V gene has CDR1 DFQATT and CDR2 SNEGSKA (reference sequence). The CDR3 has 13 amino acids. Trimming took 5 bases from V and 4 from J, leaving 12 bases between them. CDR3 DNA: TGCAGTGCTCCCCGGACAGCATACAATGAGCAGTTCTTC. Protein: CSAPRTAYNEQFF.

The sample holds a few counts of this clonotype. The chain has TRBV29-1 and TRBJ1-2, with 8 bases aligning to TRBD1. The CDR3 has 12 residues. V was clipped by 6 bases and J by 5 bases; unmatched bases: 5. Germline-derived CDR1 and CDR2 are SQVTM and ANQGSEA. CDR3 protein: CSVYTGGYGYTF. CDR3 coding DNA: TGCAGCGTCTATACAGGGGGATATGGCTACACCTTC.

This clonotype was seen ten or more times. The chain employs TRBV10-3 and TRBJ2-7, with a weak D call TRBD2 (5 bases). Per the germline V gene, CDR1 is ENHRY and CDR2 is SYGVKD. CDR3 length equals 14 residues. V was cut by 2 bases and J by 3 bases, with 11 bases left in between. The CDR3 DNA is TGTGCCATCAGTGAGGAAGAACTAGTCTACGAGCAGTACTTC. Protein product: CAISEEELVYEQYF.